The rows below give T cell receptor beta chains drawn from one sample of a study of PD-1 blockade in mismatch repair-deficient tumors. Here immunoSEQ multiplex PCR was the method, and the copy in TCRdb shows in-frame clones only, minus some. This table has tens of thousands of clones, about 87% appearing once. Sample: peripheral blood, taken 52 weeks after starting pembrolizumab. All receptors come from an adult with mismatch repair-deficient cancer. Both conserved end residues are part of each CDR3. A D gene is named only where the DNA matches it firmly. Rows may omit the clone size; those that give it use once, few, many or a size class.

clone size: -; J gene: TRBJ2-1; V gene: TRBV14; D gene: TRBD2; CDR3 protein: CASSQTLAGGPGQFF; CDR3 DNA: TGTGCCAGCAGCCAAACACTAGCGGGAGGGCCCGGGCAGTTCTTC
clone size: -; J gene: TRBJ2-7; V gene: TRBV5-6; D gene: -; CDR3 protein: CASSGGQSSYSPYEQYF; CDR3 DNA: TGTGCCAGCAGCGGAGGACAGTCCTCTTATTCCCCTTACGAGCAGTACTTC
clone size: -; J gene: TRBJ1-1; V gene: TRBV2; D gene: -; CDR3 protein: CATMGNTEAFF; CDR3 DNA: TGTGCCACCATGGGCAACACTGAAGCTTTCTTT
clone size: -; J gene: TRBJ2-2; V gene: TRBV9; D gene: TRBD2; CDR3 protein: CASSVGTGGGAGELFF; CDR3 DNA: TGTGCCAGCAGCGTAGGTACGGGAGGAGGGGCCGGGGAGCTGTTTTTT
clone size: once; J gene: TRBJ1-2; V gene: TRBV6-6; D gene: -; CDR3 protein: CASSYDGPYGYTF; CDR3 DNA: TGTGCCAGCAGTTATGATGGGCCGTATGGCTACACCTTC
clone size: -; J gene: TRBJ1-1; V gene: TRBV18; D gene: -; CDR3 protein: CASSPTDTEAFF; CDR3 DNA: TGTGCCAGCTCACCGACAGACACTGAAGCTTTCTTT
clone size: -; J gene: TRBJ2-5; V gene: TRBV25-1; D gene: -; CDR3 protein: CASSDLLGTQYF; CDR3 DNA: TGTGCCAGCAGTGACCTATTGGGGACCCAGTACTTC
clone size: -; J gene: TRBJ2-7; V gene: TRBV27; D gene: -; CDR3 protein: CASSSDPRDGGPYEQYF; CDR3 DNA: TGTGCCAGCAGCTCAGACCCCCGGGACGGGGGACCCTACGAGCAGTACTTC
clone size: -; J gene: TRBJ2-7; V gene: TRBV13; D gene: TRBD2; CDR3 protein: CASSLYGWTSGTSAEQYF; CDR3 DNA: TGTGCCAGCAGCTTATACGGGTGGACTAGCGGAACCTCCGCCGAGCAGTACTTC
clone size: few; J gene: TRBJ2-1; V gene: TRBV6-6; D gene: -; CDR3 protein: CASSYTGNEQFF; CDR3 DNA: TGTGCCAGCAGTTACACGGGCAATGAGCAGTTCTTC